The clone carrying this T cell receptor (beta chain) appeared many times. Its antigen is currently unknown. This specimen comes from a study of liver allograft versus peripheral blood T cells. The wider study: Graft-liver T cell receptor repertoires were compared against recipient peripheral blood repertoires. Study-level findings and limits: Liver allograft repertoires of T cell receptors reportedly diverged from peripheral blood repertoires.

TCRdb recomputed calls from the reads with MiXCR, one row per CDR3 protein. The table shows about 8,400 distinct CDR3 sequences, with over 15% occurring only once. This CDR3 is built from 18 residues. Per the germline V gene, CDR1 is MNHNS and CDR2 is SASEGT. With 3 bases removed from V and 6 bases from J, the gap between germline ends came to 25 bases. This sequence joins TRBV6-1 and TRBJ2-3; the D gene could be TRBD1 or TRBD2 (7 bases each). This receptor was identified in a human patient who had a liver transplant. The graft donor may be the source of some T cells. CDR3 DNA sequence: TGTGCCAGCAGTGATCCGGGGGGAAGACAGGGAGTATTTGATACGCAGTATTTT. It translates to CASSDPGGRQGVFDTQYF.